This T cell receptor (beta chain) came from a study of T cells in localized non-small cell lung cancer. Regarding the study as a whole: Investigators sequenced only a single tumor region, leaving heterogeneity possible. The study found T cell clonality highest in uninvolved adjacent lung, above tumor. A median of about 54 of the top 100 tumor clones appeared in adjacent lung, which was paired and uninvolved. Longer survival (overall) was linked to higher T cell density in blood.

Profiling relied on immunoSEQ multiplex PCR, and the TCRdb table lists in-frame clones only, not all of them. The data contain 1,500 to 2,500 clones, 22% of them singletons. Trimming removed 3 bases at V and 6 bases at J, with 14 bases between. The CDR3 runs to 15 residues. Germline V gene lookup returns CDR1 SGHNT and CDR2 YENEEA. Sample share makes this clone large (0.1 to 1%). What it binds is unknown. The rearrangement links TRBV11-3 to TRBJ1-4; D gene unclear. This sequence originates from a woman aged 40 to 75 with stage I lung adenocarcinoma. Source: lung tumor tissue, taken before any cancer treatment. CDR3 nucleotide sequence: TGTGCCAGCAGCTTTAGCGCTGCCGGGGATGAAAAACTGTTTTTT. This gives the protein CASSFSAAGDEKLFF. Variable domain in full (rest from reference TRBV11-3 and TRBJ1-4): EAGVVQSPRYKIIEKKQPVAFWCNPISGHNTLYWYLQNLGQGPELLIRYENEEAVDDSQLPKDRFSAERLKGVDSTLKIQPAELGDSAVYLCASSFSAAGDEKLFFGSGTQLSVL.